This T cell receptor beta chain was profiled in a study of CD8+CD57+ T cells in acquired aplastic anemia. For CDR3 and TCR beta VDJ profiling, genomic DNA was the template used. A single record per CDR3 protein comes from TCRdb applying MiXCR to the reads. The sample holds 150,000 to 200,000 distinct CDR3 sequences, 40% to 50% seen once. Trimming stripped 4 bases from V and 2 bases from J, with 9 bases between. This CDR3 contains 14 residues. The V gene's germline CDR1 is SGHRS and CDR2 YFSETQ. This clonotype showed up many times. The source material was sorted CD4+, CD8+, or CD8+CD57+ T cells (not recorded which) from PBMCs. J is TRBJ1-4 and V is TRBV5-1; perhaps TRBD1 as D (6 bases). The sequence was obtained from a human donor in good health. Here the CDR3 reads CASSVTGTNEKLFF. In DNA form, the CDR3 reads TGCGCCAGCAGCGTTACAGGGACTAATGAAAAACTGTTTTTT.